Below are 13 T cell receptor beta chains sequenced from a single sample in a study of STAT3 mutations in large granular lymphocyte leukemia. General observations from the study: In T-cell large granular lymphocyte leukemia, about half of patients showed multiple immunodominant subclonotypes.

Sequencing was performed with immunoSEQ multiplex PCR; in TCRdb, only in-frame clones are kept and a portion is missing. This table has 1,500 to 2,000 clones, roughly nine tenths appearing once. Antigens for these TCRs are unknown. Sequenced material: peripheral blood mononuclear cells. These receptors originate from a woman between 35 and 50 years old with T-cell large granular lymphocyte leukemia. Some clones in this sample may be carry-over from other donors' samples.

The CDR3 protein is CASSVVGGASGAYEQYF. CDR3 DNA sequence: TGTGCCAGCAGCGTAGTCGGCGGGGCATCTGGGGCCTACGAGCAGTACTTC. The chain employs TRBV7-9 and TRBJ2-7; D might be TRBD2 (6 bases). The CDR3 runs to 17 residues. Trimming stripped 5 bases from V and 2 bases from J, with 22 bases between. CDR1 SEHNR and CDR2 FQNEAQ come from the germline V gene (reference sequence).

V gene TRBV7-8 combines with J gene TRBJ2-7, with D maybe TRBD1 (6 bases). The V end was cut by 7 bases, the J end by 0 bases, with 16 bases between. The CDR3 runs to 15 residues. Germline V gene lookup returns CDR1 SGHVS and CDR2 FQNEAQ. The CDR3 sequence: CASTLHQGPSYEQYF. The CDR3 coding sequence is TGTGCCAGCACCCTACACCAGGGGCCCTCCTACGAGCAGTACTTC. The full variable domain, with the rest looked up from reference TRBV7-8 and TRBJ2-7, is GAGVSQSPRYKVAKRGQDVALRCDPISGHVSLFWYQQALGQGPEFLTYFQNEAQLDKSGLPSDRFFAERPEGSVSTLKIQRTQQEDSAVYLCASTLHQGPSYEQYFGPGTRLTVT.

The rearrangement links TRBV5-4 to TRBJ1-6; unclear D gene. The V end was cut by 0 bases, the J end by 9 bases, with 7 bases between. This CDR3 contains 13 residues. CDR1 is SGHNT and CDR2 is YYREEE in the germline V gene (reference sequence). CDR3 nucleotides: TGTGCCAGCAGCTTGGACAGTCCTTCACCCCTCCACTTT. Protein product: CASSLDSPSPLHF.

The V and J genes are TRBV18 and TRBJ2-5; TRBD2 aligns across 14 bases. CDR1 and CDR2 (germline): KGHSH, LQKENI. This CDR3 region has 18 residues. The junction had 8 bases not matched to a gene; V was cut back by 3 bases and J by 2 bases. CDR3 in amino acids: CASSPYVWTSGGQETQYF. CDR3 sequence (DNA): TGTGCCAGCTCACCCTATGTCTGGACTAGCGGGGGGCAAGAGACCCAGTACTTC.

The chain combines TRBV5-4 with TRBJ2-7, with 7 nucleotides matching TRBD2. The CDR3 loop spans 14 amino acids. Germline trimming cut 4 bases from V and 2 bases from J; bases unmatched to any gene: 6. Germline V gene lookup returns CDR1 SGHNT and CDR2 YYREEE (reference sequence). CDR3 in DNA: TGTGCCAGCAGCCCAGGACTAGGACCCTACGAGCAGTACTTC. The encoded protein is CASSPGLGPYEQYF.

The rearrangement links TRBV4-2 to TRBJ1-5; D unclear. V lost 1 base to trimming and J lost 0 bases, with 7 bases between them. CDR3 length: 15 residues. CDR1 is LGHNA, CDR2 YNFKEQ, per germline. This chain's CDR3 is CASSQAYNSNQPQHF. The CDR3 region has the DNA TGTGCCAGCAGCCAAGCCTACAATAGCAATCAGCCCCAGCATTTT.

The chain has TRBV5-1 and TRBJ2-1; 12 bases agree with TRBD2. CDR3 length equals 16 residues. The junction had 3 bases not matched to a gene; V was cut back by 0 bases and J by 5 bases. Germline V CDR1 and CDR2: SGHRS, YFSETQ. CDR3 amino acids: CASSLAPSGGDNEQFF. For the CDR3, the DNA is TGCGCCAGCAGCTTGGCCCCTAGCGGGGGGGACAATGAGCAGTTCTTC.

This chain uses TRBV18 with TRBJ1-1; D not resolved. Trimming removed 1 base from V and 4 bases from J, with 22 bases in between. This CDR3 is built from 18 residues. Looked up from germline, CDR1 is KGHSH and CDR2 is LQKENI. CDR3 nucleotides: TGTGCCAGCTCACCACTGGGCCGGAAGGGAAATGGGGTCACTGAAGCTTTCTTT. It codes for CASSPLGRKGNGVTEAFF.

The CDR3 here is CASSLGLGGEQYF. CDR3 sequence (DNA): TGTGCCAGCAGTTTGGGTCTCGGAGGGGAGCAGTACTTC. V and J are TRBV6-5 and TRBJ2-7; perhaps TRBD2 as D (6 bases). V lost 4 bases and J 7 bases, leaving 14 bases between the germline ends. The CDR3 loop spans 13 amino acids. Germline CDR1 and CDR2: MNHEY and SVGAGI.

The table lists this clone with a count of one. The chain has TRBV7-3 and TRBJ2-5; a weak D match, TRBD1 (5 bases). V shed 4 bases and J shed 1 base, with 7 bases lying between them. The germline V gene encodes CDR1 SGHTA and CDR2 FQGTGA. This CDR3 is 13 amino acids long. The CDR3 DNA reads TGTGCCAGCAGCTCAGGGTTCCAAGAGACCCAGTACTTC. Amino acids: CASSSGFQETQYF. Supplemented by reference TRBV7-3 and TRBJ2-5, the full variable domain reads GAGVSQTPSNKVTEKGKYVELRCDPISGHTALYWYRQSLGQGPEFLIYFQGTGAADDSGLPNDRFFAVRPEGSVSTLKIQRTERGDSAVYLCASSSGFQETQYFGPGTRLLVL.

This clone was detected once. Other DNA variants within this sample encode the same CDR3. CDR3 sequence reads: CASSLGDRGPQETQYF. The CDR3 DNA is TGTGCCAGCAGCTTAGGGGACAGGGGGCCGCAAGAGACCCAGTACTTC. The chain uses TRBV7-9 and TRBJ2-5; 12 bases match TRBD1. Trimming at V came to 1 base and at J to 2 bases, leaving 2 bases not matched to a gene. This CDR3 comprises 16 residues. Germline V gene lookup returns CDR1 SEHNR and CDR2 FQNEAQ (reference sequence).

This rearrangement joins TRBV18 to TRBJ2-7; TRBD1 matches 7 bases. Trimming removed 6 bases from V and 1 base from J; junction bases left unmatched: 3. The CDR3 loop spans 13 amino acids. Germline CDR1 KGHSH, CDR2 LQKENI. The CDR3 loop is CASSPDRSYEQYF. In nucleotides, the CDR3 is TGTGCCAGCTCTCCGGACAGGTCCTACGAGCAGTACTTC. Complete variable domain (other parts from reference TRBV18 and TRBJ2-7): NAGVMQNPRHLVRRRGQEARLRCSPMKGHSHVYWYRQLPEEGLKFMVYLQKENIIDESGMPKERFSAEFPKEGPSILRIQQVVRGDSAAYFCASSPDRSYEQYFGPGTRLTVT.

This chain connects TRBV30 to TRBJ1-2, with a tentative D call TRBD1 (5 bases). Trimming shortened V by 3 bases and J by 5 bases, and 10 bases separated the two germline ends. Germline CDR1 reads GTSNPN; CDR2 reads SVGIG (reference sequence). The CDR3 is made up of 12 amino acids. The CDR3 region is CAWSQGAYGYTF. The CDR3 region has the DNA TGTGCCTGGAGCCAGGGAGCGTATGGCTACACCTTC.